Listed below are T cell receptor beta chains from one sample, sequenced in a study of blood T cell repertoires in COVID-19. Assay used: immunoSEQ multiplex PCR; TCRdb lists only in-frame clones, some missing. The table records about 380,000 clones, roughly 86% of them present only once. Sequenced input: PBMCs or T cells enriched from blood (not recorded which). Every receptor here comes from a man aged 25-40 years who had recovered from COVID-19. CDR3s include the opening cysteine and the closing phenylalanine or tryptophan. Each record gives: V gene, J gene, clone size, D gene, CDR3 protein, CDR3 DNA. A D gene is named only where the DNA matches it firmly. Rows give clone size only sometimes, using once, few, many, or a class for an expanded clone.

V gene: TRBV7-9
J gene: TRBJ2-5
clone size: -
D gene: -
CDR3 protein: CASSGGGPAQETQYF
CDR3 DNA: TGTGCCAGCAGCGGGGGAGGACCGGCCCAAGAGACCCAGTACTTC

V gene: TRBV19
J gene: TRBJ2-3
clone size: -
D gene: -
CDR3 protein: CASSMWQDNTDTQYF
CDR3 DNA: TGTGCCAGTAGTATGTGGCAGGACAACACAGATACGCAGTATTTT

V gene: TRBV14
J gene: TRBJ1-2
clone size: -
D gene: -
CDR3 protein: CASSHAVNYGYTF
CDR3 DNA: TGTGCCAGCAGCCACGCGGTTAACTATGGCTACACCTTC

V gene: TRBV9
J gene: TRBJ1-4
clone size: -
D gene: -
CDR3 protein: CASSPGVTNEKLFF
CDR3 DNA: TGTGCCAGCAGTCCAGGGGTCACTAATGAAAAACTGTTTTTT

V gene: TRBV5-1
J gene: TRBJ1-2
clone size: -
D gene: -
CDR3 protein: CASSRTADGYTF
CDR3 DNA: TGCGCCAGCAGCCGGACAGCCGATGGCTACACCTTC

V gene: TRBV9
J gene: TRBJ2-5
clone size: -
D gene: -
CDR3 protein: CASSVDLGETQYF
CDR3 DNA: TGTGCCAGCAGCGTAGACCTAGGCGAGACCCAGTACTTC

V gene: TRBV5-6
J gene: TRBJ1-1
clone size: -
D gene: -
CDR3 protein: CASSFGNAAGTEAFF
CDR3 DNA: TGTGCCAGCAGCTTCGGAAACGCGGCGGGGACTGAAGCTTTCTTT

V gene: TRBV6-2/TRBV6-3
J gene: TRBJ2-3
clone size: -
D gene: -
CDR3 protein: CASSYRMPTQYF
CDR3 DNA: TGTGCCAGCAGTTATAGAATGCCTACGCAGTATTTT

V gene: TRBV30
J gene: TRBJ2-7
clone size: -
D gene: -
CDR3 protein: CACSTGPYEQYF
CDR3 DNA: TGTGCCTGTTCTACTGGGCCTTACGAGCAGTACTTC

V gene: TRBV10-3
J gene: TRBJ1-2
clone size: -
D gene: -
CDR3 protein: CAINRPDSDYGYTF
CDR3 DNA: TGTGCCATCAACCGGCCGGATAGCGACTATGGCTACACCTTC

V gene: TRBV27
J gene: TRBJ2-7
clone size: -
D gene: TRBD1
CDR3 protein: CASGWTGLNEQYF
CDR3 DNA: TGTGCCAGCGGGTGGACAGGGCTCAACGAGCAGTACTTC

V gene: TRBV10-3
J gene: TRBJ2-7
clone size: -
D gene: TRBD1
CDR3 protein: CAISIYRDSYEQYF
CDR3 DNA: TGTGCCATCAGCATATACCGGGACAGCTACGAGCAGTACTTC

V gene: TRBV19
J gene: TRBJ1-2
clone size: -
D gene: TRBD1
CDR3 protein: CASSRDRGLNYGYTF
CDR3 DNA: TGTGCCAGTAGTAGAGACAGGGGTCTTAACTATGGCTACACCTTC

V gene: TRBV4-3
J gene: TRBJ1-1
clone size: -
D gene: -
CDR3 protein: CASRRGGVLNTEAFF
CDR3 DNA: TGCGCCAGCAGAAGAGGTGGAGTTCTGAACACTGAAGCTTTCTTT

V gene: TRBV4-1
J gene: TRBJ2-3
clone size: -
D gene: TRBD2
CDR3 protein: CASSLGLAGASTDTQYF
CDR3 DNA: TGCGCCAGCAGCCTAGGACTAGCGGGGGCAAGCACAGATACGCAGTATTTT

V gene: TRBV3-1/TRBV3-2
J gene: TRBJ1-2
clone size: few
D gene: -
CDR3 protein: CASSPARHPRGYGYTF
CDR3 DNA: TGTGCCAGCAGCCCGGCCAGACACCCCCGGGGCTATGGCTACACCTTC

V gene: TRBV5-1
J gene: TRBJ2-2
clone size: -
D gene: -
CDR3 protein: CASNGNQENTGELFF
CDR3 DNA: TGCGCCAGCAACGGGAACCAGGAGAACACCGGGGAGCTGTTTTTT

V gene: TRBV27
J gene: TRBJ1-2
clone size: -
D gene: TRBD1
CDR3 protein: CASSRGTGLSYGYTF
CDR3 DNA: TGTGCCAGCAGCAGAGGGACAGGACTAAGCTATGGCTACACCTTC

V gene: TRBV6-2/TRBV6-3
J gene: TRBJ1-4
clone size: -
D gene: -
CDR3 protein: CASSYARIATNEKLFF
CDR3 DNA: TGTGCCAGCAGTTATGCCAGGATCGCAACTAATGAAAAACTGTTTTTT

V gene: TRBV18
J gene: TRBJ1-1
clone size: -
D gene: TRBD1
CDR3 protein: CASSAAGGAGEAFF
CDR3 DNA: TGTGCCAGCTCAGCCGCAGGGGGAGCGGGTGAAGCTTTCTTT

V gene: TRBV5-8
J gene: TRBJ2-1
clone size: few
D gene: TRBD2
CDR3 protein: CASSSGLAVSYNEQFF
CDR3 DNA: TGTGCCAGCAGTTCAGGACTAGCGGTCTCCTACAATGAGCAGTTCTTC

V gene: TRBV7-9
J gene: TRBJ2-3
clone size: -
D gene: -
CDR3 protein: CASSNQGTDTQYF
CDR3 DNA: TGTGCCAGCAGTAACCAGGGCACAGATACGCAGTATTTT

V gene: TRBV4-3
J gene: TRBJ2-2
clone size: -
D gene: -
CDR3 protein: CASSQALTGELFF
CDR3 DNA: TGCGCCAGCAGCCAAGCCTTAACCGGGGAGCTGTTTTTT

V gene: TRBV5-8
J gene: TRBJ1-5
clone size: -
D gene: TRBD1
CDR3 protein: CASSLGQGTAADQPQHF
CDR3 DNA: TGTGCCAGCAGCTTGGGACAGGGGACTGCGGCAGATCAGCCCCAGCATTTT

V gene: TRBV5-1
J gene: TRBJ2-5
clone size: few
D gene: -
CDR3 protein: CASSPNQETQYF
CDR3 DNA: TGCGCCAGCAGCCCCAACCAAGAGACCCAGTACTTC

V gene: TRBV4-3
J gene: TRBJ1-4
clone size: -
D gene: TRBD1
CDR3 protein: CASSLGQGNEKLFF
CDR3 DNA: TGCGCCAGCAGCCTAGGACAGGGCAATGAAAAACTGTTTTTT

V gene: TRBV19
J gene: TRBJ2-1
clone size: once
D gene: TRBD2
CDR3 protein: CASRGTGGWYNEQFF
CDR3 DNA: TGTGCCAGTAGGGGCACGGGGGGGTGGTACAATGAGCAGTTCTTC

V gene: TRBV9
J gene: TRBJ2-5
clone size: -
D gene: -
CDR3 protein: CASKDNRRTYQETQYF
CDR3 DNA: TGTGCCAGCAAGGACAATAGGCGGACGTACCAAGAGACCCAGTACTTC

V gene: TRBV7-8
J gene: TRBJ2-2
clone size: -
D gene: TRBD2
CDR3 protein: CASSLVAGVAGRSGELFF
CDR3 DNA: TGTGCCAGCAGCTTAGTAGCTGGGGTAGCGGGGAGGTCCGGGGAGCTGTTTTTT

V gene: TRBV7-9
J gene: TRBJ1-2
clone size: -
D gene: -
CDR3 protein: CASSLSREEGYTF
CDR3 DNA: TGTGCCAGCAGCTTAAGTAGGGAGGAGGGCTACACCTTC